The 23 T cell receptor beta chains reported below all come from one sample, sequenced in a study of blood T cell repertoires in COVID-19. Sequencing was performed with immunoSEQ multiplex PCR; in TCRdb, only in-frame clones are kept and a portion is missing. The sample holds roughly 400,000 clones, around 90% seen once. Sequenced input: PBMCs or T cells enriched from blood (not recorded which). Every receptor here comes from a man in his late teens or twenties who had recovered from COVID-19.

The genes are TRBV14 and TRBJ1-2; the D is unclear. Trimming shortened V by 3 bases and J by 4 bases, and 12 bases separated the two germline ends. CDR3 length: 14 residues. CDR1 and CDR2 from the germline V gene are SGHDN and FVKESK. The CDR3, as DNA: TGTGCCAGCAGCCATAACTTGGGCGTCTATGGCTACACCTTC. Protein product: CASSHNLGVYGYTF.

The rearrangement uses TRBV11-2 and TRBJ1-3; D is uncertain. Germline values: CDR1 SGHAT, CDR2 FQNNGV. V was trimmed by 4 bases and J by 0 bases, leaving 10 bases between them. CDR3 length: 15 residues. The CDR3 spells CASSSGLSSGNTIYF. CDR3 sequence (DNA): TGTGCCAGCAGCTCAGGCCTTAGCTCTGGAAACACCATATATTTT.

The V gene is TRBV12-3 or TRBV12-4, the J gene TRBJ1-2; D is ambiguous. V gave up 3 bases and J gave up 6 bases, with 11 bases separating them. The CDR3 runs 13 residues. This CDR3 reads CASSLRGLHGYTF. In nucleotides, the CDR3 is TGTGCCAGCAGTTTGAGAGGGCTTCATGGCTACACCTTC.

This rearrangement joins TRBV7-9 to TRBJ2-5, with a possible D match to TRBD2 (6 bases). Per germline, CDR1 SEHNR and CDR2 FQNEAQ (reference sequence). V gave up 3 bases and J gave up 5 bases, with 16 bases separating them. The CDR3 length is 15 residues. Written as DNA, the CDR3 is TGTGCCAGCAGCTTTGGGCGGGGAGTTGGTGAGACCCAGTACTTC. This gives the protein CASSFGRGVGETQYF. The full variable domain, completed using reference TRBV7-9 and TRBJ2-5, is DTGVSQNPRHKITKRGQNVTFRCDPISEHNRLYWYRQTLGQGPEFLTYFQNEAQLEKSRLLSDRFSAERPKGSFSTLEIQRTEQGDSAMYLCASSFGRGVGETQYFGPGTRLLVL.

This chain connects TRBV5-1 to TRBJ2-5; D may be TRBD2 (6 bases). This CDR3 has 15 residues. The germline gives CDR1 SGHRS, CDR2 YFSETQ. V was trimmed by 4 bases and J by 5 bases, leaving 18 bases between them. CDR3 in amino acids: CASSAGTPNPETQYF. The CDR3 nucleotides read TGCGCCAGCAGCGCGGGGACCCCTAACCCCGAGACCCAGTACTTC.

The DNA for the CDR3 is TGTGCCAGCAGCTTAGCTCGGCCCTGGGGCCGAAACTATGGCTACACCTTC. Encoded protein: CASSLARPWGRNYGYTF. The rearrangement uses TRBV7-9 and TRBJ1-2; TRBD1 might be the D (5 bases). CDR3 length equals 17 residues. Per the germline V gene, CDR1 is SEHNR and CDR2 is FQNEAQ (reference sequence). With 0 bases removed from V and 2 bases from J, the gap between germline ends came to 16 bases.

The chain joins TRBV11-3 to TRBJ1-6; 8 nucleotides agree with TRBD1. V dropped 2 bases and J dropped 7; count of bases not matched to a gene: 4. This CDR3 is 15 amino acids long. The germline V gene has CDR1 SGHNT and CDR2 YENEEA. CDR3 amino acids: CASSLMGQANSPLHF. In nucleotides, the CDR3 is TGTGCCAGCAGCTTAATGGGACAGGCAAATTCACCCCTCCACTTT.

The genes are TRBV9 and TRBJ1-1; D gene unclear. CDR3 length: 12 amino acids. CDR1 is SGDLS and CDR2 is YYNGEE in the germline V gene. Trimming removed 3 bases at V and 3 bases at J, with 6 bases between. The CDR3 spells CASSGLYTEAFF. In DNA form, the CDR3 reads TGTGCCAGCAGCGGACTCTACACTGAAGCTTTCTTT. The full variable domain, its missing parts supplied by reference TRBV9 and TRBJ1-1, is DSGVTQTPKHLITATGQRVTLRCSPRSGDLSVYWYQQSLDQGLQFLIQYYNGEERAKGNILERFSAQQFPDLHSELNLSSLELGDSALYFCASSGLYTEAFFGQGTRLTVV.

The V and J genes are TRBV7-9 and TRBJ2-5, with 9 positions matching TRBD2. The CDR3 covers 15 residues. J gave up 5 bases and V 3 bases, and 7 bases lay outside the gene matches. The germline gives CDR1 SEHNR, CDR2 FQNEAQ (reference sequence). CDR3 region: CASSLAAGGGETQYF. The CDR3 coding sequence is TGTGCCAGCAGCTTGGCAGCGGGGGGCGGGGAGACCCAGTACTTC.

The chain combines TRBV27 with TRBJ2-3, with D hard to call. Per germline, CDR1 MNHEY and CDR2 SMNVEV (reference sequence). The CDR3 contains 14 residues. The ends were cut back, 1 base at V and 3 bases at J, with 8 bases in the middle. CDR3 in DNA: TGTGCCAGCAGTTTATACGACTTAACAGATACGCAGTATTTT. Protein sequence: CASSLYDLTDTQYF.

This chain joins TRBV15 and TRBJ1-3; 7 nucleotides match TRBD1. With 0 bases clipped from V and 0 bases from J, the junction kept 8 bases outside the gene matches. Looked up from germline, CDR1 is LNHNV and CDR2 is YYDKDF (reference sequence). This CDR3 is built from 18 residues. The CDR3 coding sequence is TGTGCCACCAGCAGAGATTGGGACAGCAACCCCTCTGGAAACACCATATATTTT. Translated, it gives CATSRDWDSNPSGNTIYF.

This chain joins TRBV28 and TRBJ2-7; 11 positions agree with TRBD1. V lost 5 bases to trimming and J lost 1 base; unmatched junction nucleotides: 1. The germline V gene has CDR1 MDHEN and CDR2 SYDVKM. The CDR3 totals 14 residues. CDR3 nucleotides: TGTGCCAGCAGTCGGGACAGGGGGTCCTACGAGCAGTACTTC. Amino acids: CASSRDRGSYEQYF. Full variable domain (missing parts from reference TRBV28 and TRBJ2-7): DVKVTQSSRYLVKRTGEKVFLECVQDMDHENMFWYRQDPGLGLRLIYFSYDVKMKEKGDIPEGYSVSREKKERFSLILESASTNQTSMYLCASSRDRGSYEQYFGPGTRLTVT.

This clone was picked up one time. This rearrangement joins TRBV4-1 to TRBJ2-5, with 8 positions matching TRBD2. CDR1 is MGHRA and CDR2 is YSYEKL in the germline V gene. This CDR3 comprises 16 residues. The ends lost 0 bases at V and 2 bases at J; junction bases unmatched: 5. This CDR3 reads CASSQDLASGQETQYF. CDR3 nucleotide sequence: TGCGCCAGCAGCCAAGATCTAGCTAGCGGGCAAGAGACCCAGTACTTC.

This chain joins TRBV11-2 and TRBJ2-3; D is perhaps TRBD2 (6 bases). Germline V gives CDR1 SGHAT, CDR2 FQNNGV. Trimming took 5 bases from V and 0 from J, leaving 12 bases between them. The CDR3 covers 15 residues. The CDR3 coding sequence is TGTGCCAGCAGCCTATCCGGGACTAGCACAGATACGCAGTATTTT. It translates to CASSLSGTSTDTQYF.

The CDR3 sequence: CASSPGTGGPQHF. The CDR3 bases are TGTGCCAGCAGCCCAGGAACAGGGGGGCCCCAGCATTTT. The chain joins TRBV14 to TRBJ1-5, with 8 positions matching TRBD1. CDR1 and CDR2 from the germline V gene are SGHDN and FVKESK. V lost 4 bases and J lost 9; bases outside the gene matches: 5. The CDR3 covers 13 residues.

The rearrangement joins TRBV9 to TRBJ2-1, with D tentatively TRBD2 (6 bases). V was pared by 1 base and J by 7 bases, with 15 bases between. This CDR3 region has 15 residues. Per germline, CDR1 SGDLS and CDR2 YYNGEE. CDR3 sequence reads: CASSVWGLGLNEQFF. CDR3 DNA: TGTGCCAGCAGCGTATGGGGACTCGGACTAAATGAGCAGTTCTTC.

The chain carries TRBV3-1 (or the pseudogene TRBV3-2) and TRBJ1-1; D is unresolved. V was pared by 4 bases and J by 8 bases, with 11 bases between. The V gene's germline CDR1 is LGHDT and CDR2 YNNKEL (reference sequence). This CDR3 is built from 12 residues. The CDR3 here is CASSPARGEAFF. The CDR3 DNA sequence: TGTGCCAGCAGCCCAGCCCGCGGCGAAGCTTTCTTT.

The chain uses TRBV12-3 or TRBV12-4 and TRBJ1-2; TRBD1 aligns across 7 bases. The CDR3 covers 13 residues. V lost 4 bases to trimming and J lost 5 bases; unmatched junction nucleotides: 4. DNA for the CDR3: TGTGCCAGCAGTTGGGGACAGAGGTATGGCTACACCTTC. Translation gives CASSWGQRYGYTF.

The chain is built from TRBV19 and TRBJ1-4, with 11 bases identical to TRBD1. Per the germline V gene, CDR1 is LNHDA and CDR2 is SQIVND (reference sequence). CDR3 length equals 16 residues. The V segment lost 3 bases and the J segment 8 bases; nucleotides outside the gene matches: 8. The chain's CDR3 is CASSIRTGGRSEKLFF. CDR3 bases: TGTGCCAGTAGTATTAGGACAGGGGGCAGAAGCGAAAAACTGTTTTTT.

This clone has a handful of counts. V is TRBV9 and J is TRBJ1-3; D is unresolved. CDR1 is SGDLS, CDR2 YYNGEE, per germline. V lost 0 bases to trimming and J lost 0 bases, with 4 bases between them. The CDR3 runs 14 residues. CDR3 coding DNA: TGTGCCAGCAGCGTAGGACACTCTGGAAACACCATATATTTT. Translation: CASSVGHSGNTIYF. The full variable domain, in which reference TRBV9 and TRBJ1-3 provide the parts outside the CDR3, is DSGVTQTPKHLITATGQRVTLRCSPRSGDLSVYWYQQSLDQGLQFLIQYYNGEERAKGNILERFSAQQFPDLHSELNLSSLELGDSALYFCASSVGHSGNTIYFGEGSWLTVV.

The chain links TRBV6-1 to TRBJ1-5; unclear D gene. This CDR3 spans 14 amino acids. V lost 2 bases and J 1 base, leaving 6 bases between the germline ends. Germline V gene data show CDR1 as MNHNS and CDR2 as SASEGT. CDR3 nucleotide sequence: TGTGCCAGCAGTGAATCGTCCAGCAATCAGCCCCAGCATTTT. It translates to CASSESSSNQPQHF.

The CDR3: CASSDRGLGNTIYF. The CDR3 bases are TGTGCCAGTAGTGACAGGGGGCTTGGAAACACCATATATTTT. The chain uses TRBV19 and TRBJ1-3, with 10 bases matching TRBD1. V gave up 5 bases and J gave up 3 bases; unmatched junction bases: 1. The CDR3 totals 14 residues. The germline V gene has CDR1 LNHDA and CDR2 SQIVND (reference sequence).

The chain recombines TRBV9 with TRBJ1-1; D is possibly TRBD1 (6 bases). V lost 2 bases, J lost 4 bases, and 9 bases lay in between. Germline CDR1 and CDR2: SGDLS and YYNGEE. The CDR3 runs 13 residues. The CDR3 sequence: CASSVGARTEAFF. The CDR3 coding sequence is TGTGCCAGCAGCGTGGGGGCACGCACTGAAGCTTTCTTT.